This TCR beta chain emerged from a study of blood T cell repertoires in COVID-19. The V gene's germline CDR1 is MNHEY and CDR2 SMNVEV (reference sequence). The CDR3 has 14 residues. V shed 0 bases and J shed 7 bases, with 9 bases lying between them. TCRdb's table, derived via immunoSEQ multiplex PCR, lists solely in-frame clones and lacks some. The table has more than 200,000 clones, more than 75% seen once. This clone was seen once. The source is a man aged 30 to 45 in a cohort exposed to, infected with or recovered from COVID-19 (not recorded which). Sequencing was carried out using PBMCs or T cells enriched from blood (not recorded which). The chain recombines TRBV27 with TRBJ2-2; no reliable D call. The CDR3 nucleotides are TGTGCCAGCAGTTTATCTGGGCACCTCGGGGAGCTGTTTTTT. Translating gives CASSLSGHLGELFF.